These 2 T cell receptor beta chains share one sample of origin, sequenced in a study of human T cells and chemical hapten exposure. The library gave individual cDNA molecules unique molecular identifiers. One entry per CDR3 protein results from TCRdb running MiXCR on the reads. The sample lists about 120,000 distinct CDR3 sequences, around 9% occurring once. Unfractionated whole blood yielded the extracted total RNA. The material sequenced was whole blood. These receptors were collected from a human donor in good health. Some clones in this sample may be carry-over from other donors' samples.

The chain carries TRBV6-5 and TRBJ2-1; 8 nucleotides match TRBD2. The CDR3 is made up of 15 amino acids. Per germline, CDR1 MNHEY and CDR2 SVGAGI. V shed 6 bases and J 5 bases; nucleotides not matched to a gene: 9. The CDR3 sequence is CASSLGLGGDNEQFF. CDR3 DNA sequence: TGTGCCAGCAGCTTGGGACTAGGAGGAGACAATGAGCAGTTCTTC.

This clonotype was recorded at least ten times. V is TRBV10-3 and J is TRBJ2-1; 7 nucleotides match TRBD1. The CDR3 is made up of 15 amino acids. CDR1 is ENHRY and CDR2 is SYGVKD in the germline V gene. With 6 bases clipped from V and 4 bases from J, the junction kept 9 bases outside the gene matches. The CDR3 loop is CAIRRQGGMYNEQFF. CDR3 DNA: TGTGCCATCAGACGACAGGGCGGAATGTACAATGAGCAGTTCTTC.